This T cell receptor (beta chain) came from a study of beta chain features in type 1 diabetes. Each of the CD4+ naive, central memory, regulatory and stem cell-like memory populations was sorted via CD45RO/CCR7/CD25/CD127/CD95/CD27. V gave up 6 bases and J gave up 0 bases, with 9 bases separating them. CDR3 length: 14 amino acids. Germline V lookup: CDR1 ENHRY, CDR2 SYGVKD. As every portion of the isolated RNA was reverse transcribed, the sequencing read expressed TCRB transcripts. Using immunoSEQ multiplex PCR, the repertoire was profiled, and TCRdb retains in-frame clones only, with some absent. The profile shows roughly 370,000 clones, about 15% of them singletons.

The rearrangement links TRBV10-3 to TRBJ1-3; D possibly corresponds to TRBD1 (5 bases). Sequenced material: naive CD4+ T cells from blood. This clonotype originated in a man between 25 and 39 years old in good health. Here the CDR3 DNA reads TGTGCCATCAGACCAGGGCTCTCTGGAAACACCATATATTTT. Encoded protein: CAIRPGLSGNTIYF.